This T cell receptor beta chain is drawn from a study of breast tumors, draining lymph nodes, adjacent tissues. The germline gives CDR1 SNHLY, CDR2 FYNNEI. Trimming left V 6 bases short and J 8 bases short, with 7 bases between. There are 11 residues in the CDR3. TCRdb recomputed calls from the multiplex PCR reads with MiXCR, one row per CDR3 protein. In the table there are 200,000 or so distinct CDR3 sequences, over 25% of which are singletons. Concerning this clonotype: The target antigen is unknown.

Study conclusions and caveats: Data only fit, rather than demonstrated, lymph node origin of most tumor T cells. Compared with lymph nodes, tumors were less diverse; compared with nontumor tissue, more.

Samples came from axillary lymph nodes draining the breast cancer. Sequencing was performed on axillary lymph node tissue. The J gene is TRBJ1-4, the V gene TRBV2; D unresolved. This clonotype was obtained from a female donor with breast cancer. Some clones in this sample may be carry-over from other donors' samples. The CDR3 loop reads CASSSGEKLFF. As DNA, the CDR3 is TGTGCCAGCAGCTCCGGCGAAAAACTGTTTTTT.